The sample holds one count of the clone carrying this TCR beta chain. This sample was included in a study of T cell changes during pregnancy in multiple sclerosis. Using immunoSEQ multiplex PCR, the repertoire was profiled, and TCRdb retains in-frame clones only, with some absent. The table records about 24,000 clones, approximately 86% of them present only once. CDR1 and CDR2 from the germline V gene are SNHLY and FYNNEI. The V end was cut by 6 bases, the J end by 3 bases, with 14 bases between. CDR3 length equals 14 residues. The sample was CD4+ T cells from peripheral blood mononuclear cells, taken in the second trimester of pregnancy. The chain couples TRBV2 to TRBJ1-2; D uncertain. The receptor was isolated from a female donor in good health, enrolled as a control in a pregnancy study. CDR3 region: CASRIPGGHYGYTF. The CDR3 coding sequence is TGTGCCAGCAGGATTCCGGGAGGACACTATGGCTACACCTTC.